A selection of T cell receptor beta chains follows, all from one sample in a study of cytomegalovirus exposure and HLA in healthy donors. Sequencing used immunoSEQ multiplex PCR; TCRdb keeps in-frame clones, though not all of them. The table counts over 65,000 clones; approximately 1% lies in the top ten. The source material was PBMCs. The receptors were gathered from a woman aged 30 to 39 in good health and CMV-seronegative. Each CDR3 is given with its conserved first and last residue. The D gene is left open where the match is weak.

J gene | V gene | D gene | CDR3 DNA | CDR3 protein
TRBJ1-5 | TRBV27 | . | TGTGCCAGCAGTTTCAACAACAATCAGCCCCAGCATTTT | CASSFNNNQPQHF
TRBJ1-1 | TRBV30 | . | TGTGCCTGGAGTACAGGATCTGACAACACTGAAGCTTTCTTT | CAWSTGSDNTEAFF
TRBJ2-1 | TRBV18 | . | TGTGCCAGCTCAGAAACTAGGACTGGTGAGCAGTTCTTC | CASSETRTGEQFF
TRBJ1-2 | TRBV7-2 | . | TGTGCCAGCAGCCCCGGAGCTGGAGATGGCTACACCTTC | CASSPGAGDGYTF
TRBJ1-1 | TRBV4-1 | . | TGCGCCAGCAGCCCCCCCCCGGGCAGGGGAAGAACTGAAGCTTTCTTT | CASSPPPGRGRTEAFF
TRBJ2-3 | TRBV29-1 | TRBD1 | TGCAGCGCCACGACAGGGGCTACAGATACGCAGTATTTT | CSATTGATDTQYF
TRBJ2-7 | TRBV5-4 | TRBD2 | TGTGCCAGCAGCCCTTCTAGCGGGAGGGCAGACGAGCAGTACTTC | CASSPSSGRADEQYF
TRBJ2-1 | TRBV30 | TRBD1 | TGTGCCTGGAGTTTCGGAACAGGGGGTAGGCCTGAGCAGTTCTTC | CAWSFGTGGRPEQFF
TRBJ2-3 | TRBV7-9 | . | TGTGCCAGCAGCTTAGACCAGGGAGATACGCAGTATTTT | CASSLDQGDTQYF
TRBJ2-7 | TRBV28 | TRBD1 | TGTGCCAGCAGTTTAGATGGGACAGGGGACGAGCAGTACTTC | CASSLDGTGDEQYF
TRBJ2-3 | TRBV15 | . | TGTGCCACCAGCAAAGGTTTCGGGGGAAGCACAGATACGCAGTATTTT | CATSKGFGGSTDTQYF
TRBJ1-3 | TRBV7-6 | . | TGTGCCAGCAGCTTTGGGACAACGATCTCTGGAAACACCATATATTTT | CASSFGTTISGNTIYF
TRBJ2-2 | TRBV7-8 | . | TGTGCCAGCGCGGCGTGGAGCACCGGGGAGCTGTTTTTT | CASAAWSTGELFF
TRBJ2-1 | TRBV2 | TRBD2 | TGTGCCAGCAGTTTTAGCGGGAGGGCCATTGGTTTAGACAATGAGCAGTTCTTC | CASSFSGRAIGLDNEQFF
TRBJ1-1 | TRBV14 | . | TGTGCCAGCAGCCAAATGTCTAACACTGAAGCTTTCTTT | CASSQMSNTEAFF
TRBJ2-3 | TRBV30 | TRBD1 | TGTGCCTGGAGTGAAGGACAGGGAACAGATACGCAGTATTTT | CAWSEGQGTDTQYF
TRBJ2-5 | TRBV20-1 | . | TGCAGTGCACTCTTGGAGACCCAGTACTTC | CSALLETQYF
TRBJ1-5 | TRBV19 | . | TGTGCCAGTAGTATTTCCGGGGATAGCAATCAGCCCCAGCATTTT | CASSISGDSNQPQHF
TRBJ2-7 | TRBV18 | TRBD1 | TGTGCCAGCTCACCTGGACAGGCTCCGAAGTACTTC | CASSPGQAPKYF
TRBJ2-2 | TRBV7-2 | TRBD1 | TGTGCCAGCAGCTTAAAGGGGGCGACCGGGGAGCTGTTTTTT | CASSLKGATGELFF
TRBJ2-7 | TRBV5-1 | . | TGCGCCAGCAGTACGAACCGGGGAGAGCAGTACTTC | CASSTNRGEQYF
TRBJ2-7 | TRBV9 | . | TGTGCCAGCAGCGTAGGGCCAGGTGCCTACGAGCAGTACTTC | CASSVGPGAYEQYF
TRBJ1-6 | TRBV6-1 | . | TGTGCCAGCAGTGAAACAGGTCCCAATGGGAATTCACCCCTCCACTTT | CASSETGPNGNSPLHF
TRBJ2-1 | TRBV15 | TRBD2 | TGTGCCACCAGCACCCAACTAGCGGGGGCGCCAAATGAGCAGTTCTTC | CATSTQLAGAPNEQFF
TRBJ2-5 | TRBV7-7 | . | TGTGCCAGCAGCGTGGGCCACCAAGAGACCCAGTACTTC | CASSVGHQETQYF
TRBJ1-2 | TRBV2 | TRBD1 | TGTGCCAGCACACGCAGGGGGGAACTATATGGCTACACCTTC | CASTRRGELYGYTF
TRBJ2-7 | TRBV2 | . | TGTGCCAGCATACGGAGACGACCCTCAACAGGGTACCTCTACGAGCAGTACTTC | CASIRRRPSTGYLYEQYF
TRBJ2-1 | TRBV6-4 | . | TGTGCCAGCAGTGAGGGGGGGCTGCTGTTCTTC | CASSEGGLLFF
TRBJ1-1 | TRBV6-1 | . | TGTGCCAGCAGTGAAGTCAGGGACACTGAAGCTTTCTTT | CASSEVRDTEAFF
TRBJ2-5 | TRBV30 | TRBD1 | TGTGCCTGGAGTGTGACAGGGGGAGGAGAGACCCAGTACTTC | CAWSVTGGGETQYF
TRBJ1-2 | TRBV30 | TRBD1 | TGTGCCTGGAGTTACGACAGGGTGGGCGGCTACACCTTC | CAWSYDRVGGYTF
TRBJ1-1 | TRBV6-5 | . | TGTGCCAGCGGCCGACGAGGACAGAGGACTGAAGCTTTCTTT | CASGRRGQRTEAFF
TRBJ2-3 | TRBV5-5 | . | TGTGCCAGCAGCCTTGGTCAGGGATCCGGCACAGATACGCAGTATTTT | CASSLGQGSGTDTQYF
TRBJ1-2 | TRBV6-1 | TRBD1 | TGTGCCAGCAGACAAAACAGGGGGCCTGGGTATGGCTACACCTTC | CASRQNRGPGYGYTF
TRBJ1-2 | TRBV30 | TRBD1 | TGTGCCTGGGCATACGGGACAGCCGGCGGGGGCTACACCTTC | CAWAYGTAGGGYTF
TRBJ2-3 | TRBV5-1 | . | TGCGCCAGCAGCTTGTTTAGCAGTACAGATACGCAGTATTTT | CASSLFSSTDTQYF
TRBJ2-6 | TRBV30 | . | TGTGCCTGGAGTCGCGGCAGGACTTACTATGGGGCCAACGTCCTGACTTTC | CAWSRGRTYYGANVLTF
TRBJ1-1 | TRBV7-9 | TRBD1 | TGTGCCAGCAGCTCCGGGACAGGGGGCCCAGACACTGAAGCTTTCTTT | CASSSGTGGPDTEAFF
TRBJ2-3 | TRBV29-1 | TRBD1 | TGCAGCGTGGAGCGGACAGGTACTAGCACAGATACGCAGTATTTT | CSVERTGTSTDTQYF
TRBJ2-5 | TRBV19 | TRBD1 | TGTGCCAGTAGTTCCGCCGGGACAGGGTTAGCAGAGACCCAGTACTTC | CASSSAGTGLAETQYF
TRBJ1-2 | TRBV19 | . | TGTGCCAGTAGTGCCACAGTAAACTATGGCTACACCTTC | CASSATVNYGYTF